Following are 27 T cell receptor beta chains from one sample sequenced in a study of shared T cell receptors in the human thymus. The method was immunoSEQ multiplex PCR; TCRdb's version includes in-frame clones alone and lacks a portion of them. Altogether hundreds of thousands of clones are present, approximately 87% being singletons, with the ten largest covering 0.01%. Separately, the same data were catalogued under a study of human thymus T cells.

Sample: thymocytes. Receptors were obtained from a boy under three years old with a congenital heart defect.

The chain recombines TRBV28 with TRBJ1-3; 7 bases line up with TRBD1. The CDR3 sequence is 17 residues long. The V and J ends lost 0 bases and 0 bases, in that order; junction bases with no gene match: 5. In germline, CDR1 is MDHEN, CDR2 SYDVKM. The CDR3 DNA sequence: TGTGCCAGCAGTTTATGGACAGGGTGGAGCTCTGGAAACACCATATATTTT. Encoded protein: CASSLWTGWSSGNTIYF. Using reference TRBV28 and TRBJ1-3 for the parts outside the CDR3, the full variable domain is DVKVTQSSRYLVKRTGEKVFLECVQDMDHENMFWYRQDPGLGLRLIYFSYDVKMKEKGDIPEGYSVSREKKERFSLILESASTNQTSMYLCASSLWTGWSSGNTIYFGEGSWLTVV.

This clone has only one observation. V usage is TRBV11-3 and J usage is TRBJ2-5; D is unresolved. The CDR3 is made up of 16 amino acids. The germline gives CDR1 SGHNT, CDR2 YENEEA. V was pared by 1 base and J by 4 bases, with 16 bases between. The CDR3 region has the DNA TGTGCCAGCAGCTTAGTTCCAGATTGTAGGAGAGAGACCCAGTACTTC. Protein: CASSLVPDCRRETQYF.

The CDR3 spells CASSYQGRHEQYF. The DNA of the CDR3 is TGTGCCAGCAGTTATCAGGGGAGACACGAGCAGTACTTC. The V gene is TRBV6-5, the J gene TRBJ2-7; tentative D call: TRBD1 (6 bases). Germline CDR1 and CDR2: MNHEY and SVGAGI. This CDR3 contains 13 residues. Trimming removed 3 bases at V and 5 bases at J, with 11 bases between.

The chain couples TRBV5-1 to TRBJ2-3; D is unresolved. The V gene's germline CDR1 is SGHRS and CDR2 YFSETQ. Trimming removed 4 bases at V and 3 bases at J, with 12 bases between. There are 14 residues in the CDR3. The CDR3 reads CASSGPGGTDTQYF. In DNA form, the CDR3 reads TGCGCCAGCAGCGGGCCAGGTGGAACAGATACGCAGTATTTT. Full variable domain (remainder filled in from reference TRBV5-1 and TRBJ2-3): KAGVTQTPRYLIKTRGQQVTLSCSPISGHRSVSWYQQTPGQGLQFLFEYFSETQRNKGNFPGRFSGRQFSNSRSEMNVSTLELGDSALYLCASSGPGGTDTQYFGPGTRLTVL.

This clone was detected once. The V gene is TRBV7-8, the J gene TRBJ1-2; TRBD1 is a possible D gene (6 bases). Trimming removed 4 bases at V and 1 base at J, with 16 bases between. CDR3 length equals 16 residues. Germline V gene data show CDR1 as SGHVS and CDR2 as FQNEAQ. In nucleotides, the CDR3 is TGTGCCAGCAGCTCCCCAGGGGTCCCACTTAACTATGGCTACACCTTC. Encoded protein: CASSSPGVPLNYGYTF.

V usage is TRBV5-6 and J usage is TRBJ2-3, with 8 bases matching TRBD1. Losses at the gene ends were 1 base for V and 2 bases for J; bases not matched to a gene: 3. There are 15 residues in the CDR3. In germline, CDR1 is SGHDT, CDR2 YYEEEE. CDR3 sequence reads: CASSLTGGFTDTQYF. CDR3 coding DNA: TGTGCCAGCAGCTTGACAGGGGGGTTCACAGATACGCAGTATTTT.

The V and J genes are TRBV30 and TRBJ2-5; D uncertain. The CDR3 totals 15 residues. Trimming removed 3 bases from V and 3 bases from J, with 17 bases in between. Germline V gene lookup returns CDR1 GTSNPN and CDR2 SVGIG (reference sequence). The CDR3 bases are TGTGCCTGGAGGAAGCCAATCCTGTTTGAAGAGACCCAGTACTTC. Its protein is CAWRKPILFEETQYF.

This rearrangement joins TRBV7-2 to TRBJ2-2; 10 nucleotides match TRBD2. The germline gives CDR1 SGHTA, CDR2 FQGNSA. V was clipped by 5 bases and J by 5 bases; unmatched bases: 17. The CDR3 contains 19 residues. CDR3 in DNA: TGTGCCAGCAGCCCCGGCGGGACTAGCGCGCTAGTTTCGACCGGGGAGCTGTTTTTT. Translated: CASSPGGTSALVSTGELFF. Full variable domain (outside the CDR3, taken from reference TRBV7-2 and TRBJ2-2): GAGVSQSPSNKVTEKGKDVELRCDPISGHTALYWYRQSLGQGLEFLIYFQGNSAPDKSGLPSDRFSAERTGGSVSTLTIQRTQQEDSAVYLCASSPGGTSALVSTGELFFGEGSRLTVL.

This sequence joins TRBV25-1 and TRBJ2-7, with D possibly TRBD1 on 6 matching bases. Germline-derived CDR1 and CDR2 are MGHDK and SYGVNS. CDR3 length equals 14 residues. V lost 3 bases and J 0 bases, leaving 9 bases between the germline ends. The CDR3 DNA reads TGTGCCAGCAGTGAGGGACACTACTCCTACGAGCAGTACTTC. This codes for CASSEGHYSYEQYF.

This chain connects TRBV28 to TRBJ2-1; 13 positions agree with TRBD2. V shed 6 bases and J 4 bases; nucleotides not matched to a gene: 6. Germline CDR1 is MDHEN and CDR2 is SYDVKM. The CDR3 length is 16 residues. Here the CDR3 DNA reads TGTGCCAGCAGCTCAACTAGCGGGAGGGGTTACAATGAGCAGTTCTTC. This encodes CASSSTSGRGYNEQFF.

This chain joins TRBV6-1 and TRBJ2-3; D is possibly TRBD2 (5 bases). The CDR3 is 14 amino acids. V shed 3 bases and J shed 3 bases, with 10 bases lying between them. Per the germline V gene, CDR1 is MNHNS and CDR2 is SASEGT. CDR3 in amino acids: CASSDRDSTDTQYF. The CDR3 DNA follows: TGTGCCAGCAGTGACCGGGATTCAACAGATACGCAGTATTTT.

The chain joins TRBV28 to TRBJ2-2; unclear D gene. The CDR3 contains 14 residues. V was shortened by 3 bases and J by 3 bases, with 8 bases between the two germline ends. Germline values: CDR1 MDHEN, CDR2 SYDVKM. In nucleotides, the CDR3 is TGTGCCAGCAGTTTGAGGTCATACACCGGGGAGCTGTTTTTT. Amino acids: CASSLRSYTGELFF.

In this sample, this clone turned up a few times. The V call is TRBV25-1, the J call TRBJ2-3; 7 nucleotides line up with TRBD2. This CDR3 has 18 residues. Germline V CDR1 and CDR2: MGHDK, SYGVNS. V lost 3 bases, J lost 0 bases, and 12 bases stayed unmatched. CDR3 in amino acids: CASSEPMSRRGSTDTQYF. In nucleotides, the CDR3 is TGTGCCAGCAGTGAGCCCATGTCTAGGCGGGGGAGCACAGATACGCAGTATTTT.

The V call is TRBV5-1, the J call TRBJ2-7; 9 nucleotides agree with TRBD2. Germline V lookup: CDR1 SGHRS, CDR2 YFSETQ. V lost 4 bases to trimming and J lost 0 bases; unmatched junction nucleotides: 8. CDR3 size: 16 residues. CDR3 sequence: CASSTHSGRSSYEQYF. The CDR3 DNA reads TGCGCCAGCAGCACTCATAGCGGGAGAAGCTCCTACGAGCAGTACTTC.

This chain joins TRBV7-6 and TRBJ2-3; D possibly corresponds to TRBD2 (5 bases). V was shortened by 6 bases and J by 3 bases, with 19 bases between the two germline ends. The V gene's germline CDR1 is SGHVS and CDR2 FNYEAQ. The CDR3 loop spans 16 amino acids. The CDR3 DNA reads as TGTGCCAGCAGTCATCATGGGGAGAGTAGGACAGATACGCAGTATTTT. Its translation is CASSHHGESRTDTQYF.

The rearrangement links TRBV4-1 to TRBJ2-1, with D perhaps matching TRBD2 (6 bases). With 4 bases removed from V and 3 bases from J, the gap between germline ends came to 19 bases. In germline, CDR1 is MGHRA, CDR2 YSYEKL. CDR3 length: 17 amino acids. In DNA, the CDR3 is TGCGCCAGCAGCCGAGCGACTTATAGCGGACACTACAATGAGCAGTTCTTC. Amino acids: CASSRATYSGHYNEQFF.

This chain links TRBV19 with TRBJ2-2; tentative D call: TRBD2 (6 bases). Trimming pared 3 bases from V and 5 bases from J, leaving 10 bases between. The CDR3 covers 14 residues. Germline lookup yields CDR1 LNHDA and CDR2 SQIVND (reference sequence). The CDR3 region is CASSMAGGTGELFF. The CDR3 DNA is TGTGCCAGTAGTATGGCAGGAGGGACCGGGGAGCTGTTTTTT.

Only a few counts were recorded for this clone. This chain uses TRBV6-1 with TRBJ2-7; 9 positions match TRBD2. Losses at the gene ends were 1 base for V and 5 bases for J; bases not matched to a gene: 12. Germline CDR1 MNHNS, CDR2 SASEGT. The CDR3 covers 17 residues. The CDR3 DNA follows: TGTGCCAGCAGTGAAGGGGCTAGCGGGAAAGTTAAACACGAGCAGTACTTC. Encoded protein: CASSEGASGKVKHEQYF.

CDR3 protein: CASSSHPTITDTQYF. The CDR3 bases are TGTGCCAGCAGCTCACACCCGACTATCACAGATACGCAGTATTTT. The gene calls are TRBV11-2 and TRBJ2-3; tentative D call: TRBD2 (5 bases). Trimming stripped 4 bases from V and 2 bases from J, with 13 bases between. The CDR3 spans 15 residues. The germline CDR1 and CDR2 sequences are SGHAT and FQNNGV.

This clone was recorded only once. The CDR3 sequence: CASSGQQGTTDTQYF. DNA of the CDR3: TGTGCCAGCAGCGGCCAACAGGGGACCACAGATACGCAGTATTTT. The rearrangement joins TRBV5-6 to TRBJ2-3; 7 bases line up with TRBD1. V shed 4 bases, J shed 2 bases, and the junction held 7 bases outside the gene matches. From germline, CDR1 is SGHDT and CDR2 YYEEEE. This CDR3 region has 15 residues.

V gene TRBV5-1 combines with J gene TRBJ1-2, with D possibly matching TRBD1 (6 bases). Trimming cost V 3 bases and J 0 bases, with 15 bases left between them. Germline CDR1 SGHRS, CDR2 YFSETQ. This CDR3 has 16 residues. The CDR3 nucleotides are TGCGCCAGCAGCTCTTCAGTGGACAGACCTAACTATGGCTACACCTTC. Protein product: CASSSSVDRPNYGYTF.

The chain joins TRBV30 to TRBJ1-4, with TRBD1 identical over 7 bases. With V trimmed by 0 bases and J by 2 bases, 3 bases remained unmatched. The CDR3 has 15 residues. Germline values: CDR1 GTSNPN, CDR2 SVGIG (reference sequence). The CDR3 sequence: CAWSVNRGTNEKLFF. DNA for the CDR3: TGTGCCTGGAGTGTAAACAGGGGCACTAATGAAAAACTGTTTTTT.

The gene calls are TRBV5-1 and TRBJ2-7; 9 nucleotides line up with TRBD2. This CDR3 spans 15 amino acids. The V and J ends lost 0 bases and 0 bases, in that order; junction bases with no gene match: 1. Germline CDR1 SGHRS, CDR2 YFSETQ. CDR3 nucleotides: TGCGCCAGCAGCTTGGGCGGGAGGGCCTCCTACGAGCAGTACTTC. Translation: CASSLGGRASYEQYF.

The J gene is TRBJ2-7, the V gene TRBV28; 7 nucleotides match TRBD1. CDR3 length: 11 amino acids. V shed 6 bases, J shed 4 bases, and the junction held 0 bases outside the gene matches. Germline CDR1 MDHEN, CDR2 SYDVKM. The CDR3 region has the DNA TGTGCCAGCAGGACAGGGTACGAGCAGTACTTC. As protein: CASRTGYEQYF.

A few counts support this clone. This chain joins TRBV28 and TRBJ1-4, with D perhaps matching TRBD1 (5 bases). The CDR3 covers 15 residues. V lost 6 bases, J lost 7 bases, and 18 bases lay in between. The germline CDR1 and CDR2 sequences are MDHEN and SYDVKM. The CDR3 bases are TGTGCCAGCAGCCCCAGCGGGGGGATGACTGAAAAACTGTTTTTT. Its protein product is CASSPSGGMTEKLFF.

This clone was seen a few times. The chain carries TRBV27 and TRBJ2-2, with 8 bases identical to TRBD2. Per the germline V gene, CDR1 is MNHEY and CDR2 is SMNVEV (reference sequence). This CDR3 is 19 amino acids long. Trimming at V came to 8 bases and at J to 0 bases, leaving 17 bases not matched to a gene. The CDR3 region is CASGGGNSGNPANTGELFF. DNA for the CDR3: TGTGCCAGCGGAGGGGGGAATAGCGGGAATCCAGCGAACACCGGGGAGCTGTTTTTT.

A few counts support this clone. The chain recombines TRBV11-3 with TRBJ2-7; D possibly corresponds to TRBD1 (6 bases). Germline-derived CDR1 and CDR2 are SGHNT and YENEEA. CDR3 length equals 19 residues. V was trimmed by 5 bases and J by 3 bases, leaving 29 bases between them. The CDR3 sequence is CASSPERGFINGDSYEQYF. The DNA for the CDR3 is TGTGCCAGCAGCCCCGAAAGGGGGTTTATAAACGGAGACAGCTACGAGCAGTACTTC.